One sample yielded the 21 T cell receptor beta chains listed below, sequenced in a study of blood T cell repertoires in COVID-19. Clones were sequenced by immunoSEQ multiplex PCR, and TCRdb holds only the in-frame ones, with some missing. The sample lists 85,000 to 95,000 clones; around 88% were seen once. Sequenced sample: peripheral blood. These receptors were obtained from a woman of 80 years or more with acute or convalescent COVID-19.

The chain links TRBV10-3 to TRBJ1-2; 10 positions match TRBD1. Trimming took 6 bases from V and 5 from J; bases not matched to a gene: 3. From germline, CDR1 is ENHRY and CDR2 SYGVKD. This CDR3 comprises 13 residues. DNA for the CDR3: TGTGCCATCAGCCTGGACAGGGGGTATGGCTACACCTTC. This codes for CAISLDRGYGYTF.

J is TRBJ1-3 and V is TRBV6-1, with D unresolved. CDR3 length: 17 amino acids. Germline loops: CDR1 MNHNS, CDR2 SASEGT. Trimming removed 1 base at V and 2 bases at J, with 15 bases between. CDR3 nucleotides: TGTGCCAGCAGTGAAGGGGTTGTGTACTATACTGGAAACACCATATATTTT. It translates to CASSEGVVYYTGNTIYF.

V gene TRBV6-5 combines with J gene TRBJ1-6, with TRBD1 matching 8 bases. After removal of 6 bases from V and 9 bases from J, the junction contained 10 bases not matched to a gene. The germline V gene has CDR1 MNHEY and CDR2 SVGAGI. The length of the CDR3 is 15 residues. The CDR3 nucleotides read TGTGCCAGCAGACCCCCAGGGGGCGAAAGTTCACCCCTCCACTTT. Protein sequence: CASRPPGGESSPLHF.

The gene calls are TRBV4-1 and TRBJ1-4, with 7 bases identical to TRBD1. The J segment lost 10 bases and the V segment lost 1 base, leaving 6 bases of the junction unmatched. Per the germline V gene, CDR1 is MGHRA and CDR2 is YSYEKL. This CDR3 has 14 residues. CDR3 DNA sequence: TGCGCCAGCAGCCAAGGAGACAGGGTGAGAAAACTGTTTTTT. Translation: CASSQGDRVRKLFF.

The chain is built from TRBV2 and TRBJ1-2; TRBD1 might be the D (5 bases). V was cut by 1 base and J by 0 bases, with 6 bases left in between. CDR1 and CDR2 (germline): SNHLY, FYNNEI. This CDR3 has 14 residues. CDR3 sequence reads: CASSEGRANYGYTF. The CDR3 DNA reads as TGTGCCAGCAGTGAAGGCAGGGCTAACTATGGCTACACCTTC.

This clone was found a few times. V is TRBV19 and J is TRBJ1-2; tentatively, D is TRBD1 (6 bases). The germline V gene has CDR1 LNHDA and CDR2 SQIVND (reference sequence). This CDR3 is 13 amino acids long. V was trimmed by 4 bases and J by 7 bases, leaving 13 bases between them. CDR3 nucleotides: TGTGCCAGTAGTACCAACAGGGTCCTTGGCTACACCTTC. As protein: CASSTNRVLGYTF. Supplemented by reference TRBV19 and TRBJ1-2, the full variable domain reads DGGITQSPKYLFRKEGQNVTLSCEQNLNHDAMYWYRQDPGQGLRLIYYSQIVNDFQKGDIAEGYSVSREKKESFPLTVTSAQKNPTAFYLCASSTNRVLGYTFGSGTRLTVV.

V gene TRBV5-4 combines with J gene TRBJ2-1, with 14 bases lining up with TRBD2. Germline V gene lookup returns CDR1 SGHNT and CDR2 YYREEE (reference sequence). The length of the CDR3 is 14 residues. Unmatched junction bases numbered 5, after V lost 6 bases and J lost 9 bases. The CDR3 sequence is CASISGTSGGEQFF. CDR3 nucleotide sequence: TGTGCCAGCATATCCGGGACTAGCGGGGGTGAGCAGTTCTTC.

This clone has only a few counts. CDR3 residues: CSGTGKETQYF. CDR3 DNA: TGCAGTGGAACAGGGAAAGAGACCCAGTACTTC. This chain uses TRBV20-1 with TRBJ2-5, with a possible D match to TRBD1 (6 bases). The ends were cut back, 7 bases at V and 3 bases at J, with 9 bases in the middle. There are 11 residues in the CDR3. The germline V gene encodes CDR1 DFQATT and CDR2 SNEGSKA (reference sequence).

The chain recombines TRBV5-1 with TRBJ1-5, with 10 bases that match TRBD1. The trim removed 4 bases at V and 6 bases at J, leaving 7 bases unmatched. Germline lookup yields CDR1 SGHRS and CDR2 YFSETQ. The CDR3 runs 15 residues. The CDR3 loop reads CASSLGTGEGQPQHF. DNA for the CDR3: TGCGCCAGCAGCCTTGGGACAGGGGAGGGTCAGCCCCAGCATTTT.

The CDR3 DNA sequence: TGCGCCAGCAGCTTGCCCCCGGGACAGGGAACGAGACGCGAGCAGTACTTC. Its translation is CASSLPPGQGTRREQYF. The chain is built from TRBV5-1 and TRBJ2-7, with TRBD1 matching over 9 bases. This CDR3 is built from 17 residues. Germline CDR1 reads SGHRS; CDR2 reads YFSETQ. Germline trimming cut 1 base from V and 6 bases from J; bases unmatched to any gene: 14.

The CDR3 loop reads CASSPGTSRTETQYF. The CDR3, as DNA: TGTGCCAGCAGTCCCGGGACTAGCCGTACTGAGACCCAGTACTTC. The chain uses TRBV2 and TRBJ2-5, with 9 bases identical to TRBD2. In germline, CDR1 is SNHLY, CDR2 FYNNEI. The CDR3 runs to 15 residues. V lost 5 bases, J lost 5 bases, and 9 bases stayed unmatched.

This clone has just one count. The V and J genes are TRBV28 and TRBJ1-4; D is undetermined. The V gene lost 6 bases and the J gene lost 8 bases, with 19 bases spanning the gap. This CDR3 has 15 amino acids. Germline V CDR1 and CDR2: MDHEN, SYDVKM. CDR3 amino acids: CASRSPGSRREKLFF. In nucleotides, the CDR3 is TGTGCCAGCAGATCCCCGGGATCCCGGAGGGAAAAACTGTTTTTT.

The chain has TRBV3-1 (or the pseudogene TRBV3-2) and TRBJ1-6, with a possible D match to TRBD1 (5 bases). V shed 7 bases and J shed 4 bases, with 5 bases lying between them. Per germline, CDR1 LGHDT and CDR2 YNNKEL (reference sequence). CDR3 size: 12 residues. This CDR3 reads CASNRYNSPLHF. In DNA form, the CDR3 reads TGTGCCAGCAACAGGTATAATTCACCCCTCCACTTT.

Remarks on this clone: Mismatch with germline at one junction end may stem from a read error. The gene calls are TRBV2 and TRBJ2-5, with a possible D match to TRBD2 (6 bases). The germline CDR1 and CDR2 sequences are SNHLY and FYNNEI. This CDR3 is built from 16 residues. CDR3 DNA: TGTGCCAGTAGTGGCCCGGGGGTAGAGTCCAAAGAGACCCAGTACTTC. It yields the protein CASSGPGVESKETQYF.

Comments on this clone: This sample includes further DNA sequences coding for the same CDR3. This sequence joins TRBV18 and TRBJ1-1, with D uncertain. The CDR3 sequence is 13 residues long. The germline gives CDR1 KGHSH, CDR2 LQKENI. The V gene lost 2 bases and the J gene lost 0 bases, with 4 bases spanning the gap. CDR3: CASSPGLNTEAFF. The DNA for the CDR3 is TGTGCCAGCTCACCAGGGCTGAACACTGAAGCTTTCTTT.

The CDR3 sequence: CASSEGGLYTIYF. The CDR3 DNA is TGTGCCAGCAGTGAGGGTGGGCTCTACACCATATATTTT. The chain is built from TRBV6-1 and TRBJ1-3; D gene unclear. CDR1 is MNHNS, CDR2 SASEGT, per germline. V was trimmed by 3 bases and J by 8 bases, leaving 11 bases between them. CDR3 length equals 13 residues.

This chain uses TRBV5-6 with TRBJ1-6; weak D call: TRBD1 (5 bases). This CDR3 has 14 residues. The V end lost 7 bases, the J end lost 3 bases, and 11 bases lay between the germline ends. The germline gives CDR1 SGHDT, CDR2 YYEEEE. The CDR3 coding sequence is TGTGCCAGCGGAGGGACCCTCTATAATTCACCCCTCCACTTT. As protein: CASGGTLYNSPLHF.

This clone was seen a few times. The chain couples TRBV5-6 to TRBJ2-7, with 7 bases that match TRBD1. J gave up 9 bases and V 2 bases, and 8 bases lay outside the gene matches. The CDR3 has 13 amino acids. Germline V gene sequence: CDR1 SGHDT, CDR2 YYEEEE. CDR3 loop: CASSLTGELGQYF. In nucleotides, the CDR3 is TGTGCCAGCAGCTTAACAGGGGAACTAGGGCAGTACTTC.

The V gene is TRBV7-3, the J gene TRBJ1-6; TRBD1 matches at 10 bases. From germline, CDR1 is SGHTA and CDR2 FQGTGA. There are 15 residues in the CDR3. V was pared by 1 base and J by 9 bases, with 3 bases of the junction left unmatched. This CDR3 reads CASSLIGQGGSPLHF. Written as DNA, the CDR3 is TGTGCCAGCAGCTTAATCGGACAGGGGGGTTCACCCCTCCACTTT.

V usage is TRBV24-1 and J usage is TRBJ2-1; 9 bases are shared with TRBD1. Germline V gene sequence: CDR1 KGHDR, CDR2 SFDVKD. The V and J ends lost 2 bases and 8 bases, in that order; junction bases with no gene match: 6. The CDR3 sequence is 15 residues long. The DNA for the CDR3 is TGTGCCACCAGTGATTCGGACAGGGGAGCCCATGAGCAGTTCTTC. Translating gives CATSDSDRGAHEQFF.

The chain combines TRBV25-1 with TRBJ1-3; D remains unclear. There are 14 residues in the CDR3. CDR1 is MGHDK and CDR2 is SYGVNS in the germline V gene. V dropped 8 bases and J dropped 0 bases, with 11 bases sitting between them. CDR3 DNA sequence: TGTGCCAGCCGATCGGGAAACTCTGGAAACACCATATATTTT. Amino acid sequence: CASRSGNSGNTIYF.